This TCR beta chain is from a study of Ad26.COV2.S vaccination and SARS-CoV-2 variants. Study summary: In the study, Ad26.COV2.S was injected intramuscularly once, or twice 56 days apart. Notes on the study in general: Vaccinated and placebo-treated recipients had similar non-spike TCR breadth.

The repertoire was sequenced with immunoSEQ multiplex PCR; TCRdb's copy has only in-frame clones and lacks some. The data contain roughly 390,000 clones, 80% to 90% of them singletons. Sample treatment: roughly 19 received Ad26.COV2.S at low or high dose, single or two shots; roughly 5 received placebo; per-sample allocation not given. After the first vaccine or placebo injection, samples were drawn on day 63. Germline V gene data show CDR1 as SEHNR and CDR2 as FQNEAQ (reference sequence). This CDR3 contains 15 residues. The V gene end was trimmed by 4 bases and the J gene end by 1 base; junction bases not matched to a gene: 5. With respect to this clone: Its antigen is currently unknown.

Sequenced here: peripheral blood, sampled in a trial of Ad26.COV2.S vaccine versus placebo. The sequence was collected from a person between 18 and 60 years old who received the Ad26.COV2.S COVID-19 vaccine or a placebo. This sequence joins TRBV7-9 and TRBJ1-1, with 8 positions matching TRBD1. The CDR3 nucleotides are TGTGCCAGCAGCTCTGACAGGGGAGAGAACACTGAAGCTTTCTTT. This codes for CASSSDRGENTEAFF.